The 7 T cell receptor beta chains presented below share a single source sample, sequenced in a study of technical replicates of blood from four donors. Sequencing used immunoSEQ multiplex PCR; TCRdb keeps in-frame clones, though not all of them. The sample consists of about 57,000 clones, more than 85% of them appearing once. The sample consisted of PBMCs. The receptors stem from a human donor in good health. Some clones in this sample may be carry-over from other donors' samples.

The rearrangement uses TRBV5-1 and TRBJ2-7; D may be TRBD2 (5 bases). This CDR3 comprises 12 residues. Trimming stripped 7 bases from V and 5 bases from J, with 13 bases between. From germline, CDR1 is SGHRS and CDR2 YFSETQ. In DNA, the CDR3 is TGCGCCAGCCGGGAACAGAGCAACGAGCAGTACTTC. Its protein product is CASREQSNEQYF.

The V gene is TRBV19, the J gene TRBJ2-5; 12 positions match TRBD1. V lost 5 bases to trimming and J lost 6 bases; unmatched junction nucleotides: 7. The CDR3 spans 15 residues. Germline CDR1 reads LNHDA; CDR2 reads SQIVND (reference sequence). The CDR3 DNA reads TGTGCCAGTAGTGGCCGGGACAGGGGGCGTCAGACCCAGTACTTC. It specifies CASSGRDRGRQTQYF.

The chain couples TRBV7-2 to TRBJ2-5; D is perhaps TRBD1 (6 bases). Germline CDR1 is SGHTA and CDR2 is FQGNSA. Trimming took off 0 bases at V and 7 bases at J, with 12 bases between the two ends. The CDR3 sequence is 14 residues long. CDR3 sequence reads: CASSLAQIGGTQYF. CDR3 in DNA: TGTGCCAGCAGCTTAGCACAAATAGGGGGGACCCAGTACTTC.

CDR3 sequence reads: CASSPPWPFQETQYF. The CDR3 DNA follows: TGTGCCAGCAGCCCCCCTTGGCCCTTCCAAGAGACCCAGTACTTC. The chain links TRBV7-9 to TRBJ2-5; no definite D call. Germline values: CDR1 SEHNR, CDR2 FQNEAQ (reference sequence). Between the trimmed V and J ends, which lost 5 bases and 1 base, there was a span of 14 bases. CDR3 length: 15 residues.

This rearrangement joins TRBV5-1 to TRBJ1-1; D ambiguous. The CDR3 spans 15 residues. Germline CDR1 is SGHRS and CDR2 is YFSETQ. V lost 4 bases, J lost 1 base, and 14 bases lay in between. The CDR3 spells CASSSSSRRNTEAFF. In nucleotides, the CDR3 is TGCGCCAGCAGCAGCTCCTCCAGGCGGAACACTGAAGCTTTCTTT.

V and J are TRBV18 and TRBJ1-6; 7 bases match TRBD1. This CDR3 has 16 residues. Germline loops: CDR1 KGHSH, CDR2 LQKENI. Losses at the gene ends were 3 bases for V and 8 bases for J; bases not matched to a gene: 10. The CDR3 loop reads CASSPEARQGDSPLHF. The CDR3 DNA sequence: TGTGCCAGCTCACCGGAAGCGCGACAGGGAGATTCACCCCTCCACTTT.

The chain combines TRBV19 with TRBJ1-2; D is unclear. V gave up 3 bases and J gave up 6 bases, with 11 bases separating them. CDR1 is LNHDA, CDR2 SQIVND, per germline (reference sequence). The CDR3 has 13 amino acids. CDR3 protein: CASSIGFSDGYTF. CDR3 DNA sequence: TGTGCCAGTAGTATCGGTTTCTCCGATGGCTACACCTTC.